One and the same sample provided the 8 T cell receptor beta chains below, sequenced in a study of T-cell reconstitution after alpha-beta-depleted transplantation in children. The library targeted TCRbeta and was prepared with unique molecular identifiers. TCRdb processed the PCR reads anew with MiXCR; each CDR3 protein has one entry. The sample carries approximately 110,000 distinct CDR3 sequences, approximately 22% recorded once. The sequenced sample was PBMCs, mostly from graft donor cells, obtained 180 days after TCRalphabeta/CD19-depleted stem cell transplant. These receptor sequences come from a male patient between 2 and 10 years old who had a stem cell transplant for chronic granulomatous disease, so the T cells may come from the graft donor.

V usage is TRBV7-9 and J usage is TRBJ2-7, with D unresolved. The length of the CDR3 is 15 residues. V lost 3 bases, J lost 2 bases, and 14 bases lay in between. The germline gives CDR1 SEHNR, CDR2 FQNEAQ (reference sequence). CDR3 in amino acids: CASSLPLGTTYEQYF. The CDR3 bases are TGTGCCAGCAGCTTGCCGCTAGGTACTACCTACGAGCAGTACTTC.

The CDR3 DNA follows: TGTGCCAGCACCACACATGGGTCGACCTTCACCGGGGAGCTGTTTTTT. It codes for CASTTHGSTFTGELFF. This rearrangement joins TRBV5-6 to TRBJ2-2; the D is unclear. V lost 6 bases to trimming and J lost 4 bases, with 19 bases between them. The CDR3 extends over 16 amino acids. From germline, CDR1 is SGHDT and CDR2 YYEEEE.

The chain carries TRBV7-2 and TRBJ2-7; TRBD2 agrees at 7 bases. Germline CDR1 and CDR2: SGHTA and FQGNSA. Germline trimming cut 2 bases from V and 0 bases from J; bases unmatched to any gene: 10. CDR3 size: 17 residues. CDR3 loop: CASSLLHWGGASYEQYF. The CDR3 bases are TGTGCCAGCAGCTTACTCCATTGGGGGGGTGCCTCCTACGAGCAGTACTTC.

This clonotype was observed at least ten times. The chain employs TRBV27 and TRBJ2-3, with D perhaps assigned TRBD1 or TRBD2 (5 bases each). The length of the CDR3 is 15 residues. The germline gives CDR1 MNHEY, CDR2 SMNVEV (reference sequence). Trimming took 5 bases from V and 2 from J, leaving 14 bases between them. Here the CDR3 reads CASSLGTESTDTQYF. CDR3 bases: TGTGCCAGCAGTCTGGGGACGGAATCCACAGATACGCAGTATTTT.

This clonotype was seen repeatedly, ten times or more. The V and J genes are TRBV20-1 and TRBJ2-2, with D tentatively TRBD1 or TRBD2 (5 bases each). This CDR3 is built from 13 residues. V was pared by 4 bases and J by 5 bases, with 11 bases between. CDR1 DFQATT and CDR2 SNEGSKA come from the germline V gene (reference sequence). The CDR3 reads CSATGPKTGELFF. The CDR3 bases are TGCAGTGCTACGGGACCAAAAACCGGGGAGCTGTTTTTT.

The chain is built from TRBV9 and TRBJ2-1, with TRBD2 matching 12 bases. The CDR3 covers 16 residues. Germline V gene data show CDR1 as SGDLS and CDR2 as YYNGEE. Trimming took 2 bases from V and 1 from J; bases not matched to a gene: 1. The CDR3 DNA reads TGTGCCAGCAGCGTCCTAGCGGGAGGGTCCTACAATGAGCAGTTCTTC. This sequence encodes CASSVLAGGSYNEQFF.

This clonotype was observed once. This chain connects TRBV27 to TRBJ2-3, with D uncertain. CDR1 is MNHEY, CDR2 SMNVEV, per germline (reference sequence). The V end was cut by 6 bases, the J end by 1 base, with 11 bases between. There are 14 residues in the CDR3. The CDR3 region has the DNA TGTGCCAGCAGCGCAGGACCGGGCACAGATACGCAGTATTTT. It translates to CASSAGPGTDTQYF.

This clonotype was seen a handful of times. The chain links TRBV20-1 to TRBJ1-5, with D maybe TRBD1 (5 bases). The CDR3 is made up of 14 amino acids. Germline CDR1 reads DFQATT; CDR2 reads SNEGSKA (reference sequence). V was pared by 5 bases and J by 4 bases, with 15 bases between. The CDR3 loop is CSAGGRAENQPQHF. The CDR3 nucleotides read TGCAGTGCTGGGGGACGGGCAGAGAATCAGCCCCAGCATTTT.